This T cell receptor beta chain came from a study of neurological immune-mediated disorders. The making of cDNA relied on 5'RACE with 10-nucleotide random UMIs. The yield of each sequencing run was over 160 million TCR-beta sequences from 15-18 subjects. TCRdb recomputed calls from the 5' RACE reads with MiXCR, one row per CDR3 protein. This sample has about 60,000 distinct CDR3 sequences, with approximately 12% found just once. Germline CDR1 reads GTSNPN; CDR2 reads SVGIG (reference sequence). V was clipped by 5 bases and J by 3 bases; unmatched bases: 7. The CDR3 has 14 residues. In its sample, this clonotype was seen many times. Its antigen is as yet unknown. Overall study results and limits: No CDR3 amino acid sequences were shared by expanded clones across subjects, suggesting private repertoires in all groups. HTLV-1-associated myelopathy had the most TCR clonal expansion, and multiple sclerosis had the least, less than healthy controls.

As to time point: longitudinal time-point 1 (baseline). This receptor was taken from a male donor with HTLV-1-associated myelopathy (HAM/TSP). Sequencing was carried out using PBMCs. The V call is TRBV30, the J call TRBJ2-3; 8 bases map to TRBD2. CDR3 amino acids: CAWGGLAGTDTQYF. The CDR3 DNA follows: TGTGCCTGGGGGGGCCTAGCGGGTACAGATACGCAGTATTTT.